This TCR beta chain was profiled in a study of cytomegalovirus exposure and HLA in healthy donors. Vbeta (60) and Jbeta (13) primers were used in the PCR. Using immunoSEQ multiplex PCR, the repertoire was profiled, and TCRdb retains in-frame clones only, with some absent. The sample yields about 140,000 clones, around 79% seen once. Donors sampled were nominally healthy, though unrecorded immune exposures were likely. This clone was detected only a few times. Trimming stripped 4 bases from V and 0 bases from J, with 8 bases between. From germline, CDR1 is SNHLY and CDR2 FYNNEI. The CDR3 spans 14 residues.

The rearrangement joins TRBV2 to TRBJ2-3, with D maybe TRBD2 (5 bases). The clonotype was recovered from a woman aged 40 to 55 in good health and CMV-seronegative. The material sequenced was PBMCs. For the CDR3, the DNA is TGTGCCAGCAGTGTGGACTTGAGCACAGATACGCAGTATTTT. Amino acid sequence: CASSVDLSTDTQYF.